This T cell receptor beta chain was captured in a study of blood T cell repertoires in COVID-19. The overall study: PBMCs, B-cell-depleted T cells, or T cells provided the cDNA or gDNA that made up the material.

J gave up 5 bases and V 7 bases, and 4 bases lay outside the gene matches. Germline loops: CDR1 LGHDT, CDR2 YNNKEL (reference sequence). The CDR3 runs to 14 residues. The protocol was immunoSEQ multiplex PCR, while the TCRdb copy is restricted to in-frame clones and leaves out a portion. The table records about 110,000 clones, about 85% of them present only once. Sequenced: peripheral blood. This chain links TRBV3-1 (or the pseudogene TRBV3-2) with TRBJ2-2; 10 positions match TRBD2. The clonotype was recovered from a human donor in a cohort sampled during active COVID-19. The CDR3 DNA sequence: TGTGCCAGCACCCCACTAGCGGGAACCGGGGAGCTGTTTTTT. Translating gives CASTPLAGTGELFF.